The T cell receptor (beta chain) under discussion was sequenced for a study of blood T cell repertoires in COVID-19. Overall study context: Italy, Spain and the United States were the sources of the convalescent and acute COVID-19 samples.

Germline loops: CDR1 SGHNT, CDR2 YYREEE (reference sequence). The CDR3 has 16 residues. The ends lost 3 bases at V and 0 bases at J; junction bases unmatched: 6. The repertoire was sequenced with immunoSEQ multiplex PCR; TCRdb's copy has only in-frame clones and lacks some. In the table there are approximately 150,000 clones, around 83% of which are singletons. This sequence originates from a woman aged 70 to 79 who had recovered from COVID-19. V usage is TRBV5-4 and J usage is TRBJ1-3; 7 positions agree with TRBD1. Sequenced sample: peripheral blood. CDR3 DNA: TGTGCCAGCAGCTGGGGGGACAGTTCCTCTGGAAACACCATATATTTT. Translated: CASSWGDSSSGNTIYF.